Presented here are 17 T cell receptor beta chains from one specimen sequenced in a study of T cell responses to AZD1222 COVID-19 vaccine. Assay: immunoSEQ multiplex PCR; the TCRdb copy retains only in-frame clones and omits some. Of 95,000 to 150,000 clones in the sample, 75% to 90% were seen once. This specimen consisted of peripheral blood, obtained on day 0 of AZD1222 vaccination. All receptors derive from an adult in good health.

V and J are TRBV6-5 and TRBJ2-1, with 9 bases fitting TRBD2. Per the germline V gene, CDR1 is MNHEY and CDR2 is SVGAGI. V shed 0 bases and J 12 bases; nucleotides not matched to a gene: 9. This CDR3 has 15 residues. The CDR3: CASSYSTGSGGPQFF. The CDR3 DNA sequence: TGTGCCAGCAGTTACTCCACCGGTAGCGGGGGTCCGCAGTTCTTC.

CDR3 DNA sequence: TGTGCCAGCAGCTCGACTAGCACAGATACGCAGTATTTT. It yields the protein CASSSTSTDTQYF. J is TRBJ2-3 and V is TRBV5-4; D unresolved. In germline, CDR1 is SGHNT, CDR2 YYREEE (reference sequence). The CDR3 has 13 amino acids. V shed 3 bases and J shed 0 bases, with 5 bases lying between them. The full variable domain, in which reference TRBV5-4 and TRBJ2-3 provide the parts outside the CDR3, is ETGVTQSPTHLIKTRGQQVTLRCSSQSGHNTVSWYQQALGQGPQFIFQYYREEENGRGNFPPRFSGLQFPNYSSELNVNALELDDSALYLCASSSTSTDTQYFGPGTRLTVL.

The chain uses TRBV11-2 and TRBJ2-3; the match to TRBD1 covers 10 bases. Germline CDR1 is SGHAT and CDR2 is FQNNGV. The CDR3 sequence is 15 residues long. The ends lost 4 bases at V and 2 bases at J; junction bases unmatched: 3. In DNA, the CDR3 is TGTGCCAGCAGCTCAAGACAGGGGGCCACAGATACGCAGTATTTT. The encoded protein is CASSSRQGATDTQYF.

This clone is a singleton in its sample. The chain combines TRBV15 with TRBJ2-3, with TRBD2 matching 12 bases. This CDR3 comprises 16 residues. CDR1 LNHNV and CDR2 YYDKDF come from the germline V gene (reference sequence). Unmatched junction bases numbered 2, after V lost 0 bases and J lost 4 bases. As DNA, the CDR3 is TGTGCCACCAGCAGAGAGACTAGCGGGAGCCCAGATACGCAGTATTTT. It is translated as CATSRETSGSPDTQYF.

This clone is a singleton in its sample. This chain joins TRBV2 and TRBJ1-2; D is undetermined. The CDR3 sequence is 14 residues long. The germline CDR1 and CDR2 sequences are SNHLY and FYNNEI. V was pared by 1 base and J by 0 bases, with 6 bases between. The CDR3 DNA follows: TGTGCCAGCAGTGAAGACCGGACTAACTATGGCTACACCTTC. Amino acids: CASSEDRTNYGYTF.

The rearrangement links TRBV5-1 to TRBJ2-7; D gene unclear. This CDR3 has 14 amino acids. The ends were cut back, 0 bases at V and 5 bases at J, with 12 bases in the middle. Germline CDR1 is SGHRS and CDR2 is YFSETQ. This CDR3 is CASSLGGVGDEQYF. The CDR3 DNA reads TGCGCCAGCAGCTTGGGGGGTGTTGGTGACGAGCAGTACTTC.

The CDR3 is CASSQDRVDGNTIYF. The CDR3, as DNA: TGTGCCAGCAGCCAAGACAGGGTCGACGGAAACACCATATATTTT. The chain is built from TRBV4-2 and TRBJ1-3, with TRBD1 as a possible D gene (5 bases). V gave up 0 bases and J gave up 4 bases, with 10 bases separating them. This CDR3 is 15 amino acids long. Germline lookup yields CDR1 LGHNA and CDR2 YNFKEQ.

V and J are TRBV3-1 (or the pseudogene TRBV3-2) and TRBJ1-2, with D uncertain. The CDR3 runs 12 residues. Germline V gene sequence: CDR1 LGHDT, CDR2 YNNKEL (reference sequence). The V end lost 3 bases, the J end lost 7 bases, and 9 bases lay between the germline ends. CDR3 residues: CASSQRIAGYTF. CDR3 coding DNA: TGTGCCAGCAGCCAGCGTATCGCTGGCTACACCTTC.

The table lists this clone with a few counts. This chain links TRBV30 with TRBJ1-1; D not certain. This CDR3 comprises 12 residues. The V end lost 3 bases, the J end lost 2 bases, and 7 bases lay between the germline ends. Germline assignment: CDR1 GTSNPN and CDR2 SVGIG (reference sequence). Here the CDR3 DNA reads TGTGCCTGGAGGGAGATAAACACTGAAGCTTTCTTT. It translates to CAWREINTEAFF.

The gene calls are TRBV5-5 and TRBJ2-7, with 8 bases that match TRBD2. Losses at the gene ends were 2 bases for V and 6 bases for J; bases not matched to a gene: 10. This CDR3 comprises 15 residues. Germline V gene data show CDR1 as SGHKS and CDR2 as YYEKEE (reference sequence). CDR3 nucleotides: TGTGCCAGCAGCTTCAAATCCGCCGGGGGGGTCGAGCAGTACTTC. This encodes CASSFKSAGGVEQYF.

The V gene is TRBV4-2, the J gene TRBJ2-5, with D perhaps being TRBD1 or TRBD2 (5 bases each). This CDR3 comprises 15 residues. The germline V gene encodes CDR1 LGHNA and CDR2 YNFKEQ. Deletions cut 3 bases from V and 2 bases from J, with 13 bases between. The DNA for the CDR3 is TGTGCCAGCAGCCAGGACGGGGCTAAACAAGAGACCCAGTACTTC. Amino acid sequence: CASSQDGAKQETQYF.

The chain links TRBV5-1 to TRBJ1-2; 7 bases map to TRBD1. The germline CDR1 and CDR2 sequences are SGHRS and YFSETQ. V dropped 4 bases and J dropped 6; count of bases not matched to a gene: 6. This CDR3 comprises 13 residues. The CDR3 nucleotides are TGCGCCAGCAGCCCCGACAGGGCGAATGGCTACACCTTC. Residues: CASSPDRANGYTF.

The rearrangement links TRBV7-2 to TRBJ2-3; D uncertain. Germline V gene data show CDR1 as SGHTA and CDR2 as FQGNSA. V lost 3 bases and J lost 5, with 9 bases in between. The CDR3 length is 13 residues. Here the CDR3 reads CASSLGPKDTQYF. As DNA, the CDR3 is TGTGCCAGCAGCTTGGGCCCGAAAGATACGCAGTATTTT.

The chain carries TRBV9 and TRBJ2-1, with 7 bases aligning to TRBD1. The CDR3 runs to 17 residues. Germline values: CDR1 SGDLS, CDR2 YYNGEE. J was trimmed by 0 bases and V by 0 bases; bases with no gene match: 6. CDR3 sequence: CASSVAADRVSYNEQFF. CDR3 DNA sequence: TGTGCCAGCAGCGTAGCCGCCGACAGGGTCTCCTACAATGAGCAGTTCTTC.

This chain connects TRBV2 to TRBJ1-2; 8 bases are a match to TRBD1. The CDR3 consists of 14 residues. V lost 6 bases, J lost 3 bases, and 6 bases stayed unmatched. CDR1 SNHLY and CDR2 FYNNEI come from the germline V gene. CDR3 DNA sequence: TGTGCCAGCAGGAAGGACAGGGAAGACTATGGCTACACCTTC. It encodes CASRKDREDYGYTF.

The chain has TRBV19 and TRBJ2-7; the match to TRBD1 covers 8 bases. V shed 5 bases, J shed 13 bases, and the junction held 10 bases outside the gene matches. The germline gives CDR1 LNHDA, CDR2 SQIVND (reference sequence). The CDR3 contains 12 residues. The CDR3 region is CASSGAFGTGYF. In DNA, the CDR3 is TGTGCCAGTAGTGGCGCATTCGGGACAGGCTACTTC.

V is TRBV27 and J is TRBJ1-1; 7 nucleotides align to TRBD1. Germline CDR1 and CDR2: MNHEY and SMNVEV (reference sequence). The CDR3 length is 13 residues. J gave up 5 bases and V 5 bases, and 5 bases lay outside the gene matches. In nucleotides, the CDR3 is TGTGCCAGCAGTAGACAGGGTAGTACTGAAGCTTTCTTT. It yields the protein CASSRQGSTEAFF.